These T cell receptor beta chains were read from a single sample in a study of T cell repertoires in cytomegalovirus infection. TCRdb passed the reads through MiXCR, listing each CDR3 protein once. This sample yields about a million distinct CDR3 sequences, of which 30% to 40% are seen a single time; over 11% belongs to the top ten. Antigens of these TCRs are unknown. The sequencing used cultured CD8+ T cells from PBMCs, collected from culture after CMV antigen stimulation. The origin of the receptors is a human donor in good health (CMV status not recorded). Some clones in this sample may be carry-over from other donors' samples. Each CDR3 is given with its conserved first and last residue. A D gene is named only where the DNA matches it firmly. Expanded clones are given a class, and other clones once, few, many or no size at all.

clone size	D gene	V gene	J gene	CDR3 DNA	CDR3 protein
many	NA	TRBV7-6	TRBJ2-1	TGTGCCAGCAGCTTAGTCGACGGATCCTACAATGAGCAGTTCTTC	CASSLVDGSYNEQFF
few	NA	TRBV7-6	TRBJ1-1	TGTGCCAGCAGCCCAACCCGGACCGTAATGAACACTGAAGCTTTCTTT	CASSPTRTVMNTEAFF
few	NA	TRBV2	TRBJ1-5	TGTGCCAGCAGGGCCGATGACTACAATCAGCCCCAGCATTTT	CASRADDYNQPQHF
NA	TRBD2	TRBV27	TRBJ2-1	TGTGCCAGCAAGGCTAGCGGGGGGGCCTACAATGAGCAGTTCTTC	CASKASGGAYNEQFF
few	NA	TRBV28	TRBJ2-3	TGTGCCAGCGGCGAGCAGGGCGAGGGAACGACAGATACGCAGTATTTT	CASGEQGEGTTDTQYF
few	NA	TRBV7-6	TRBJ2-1	TGTGCCAGCAGTTGGACAGAAATCTGGGAGCAGTTCTTC	CASSWTEIWEQFF
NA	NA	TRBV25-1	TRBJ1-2	TGTGCCAGCAGTGAATATCTTACAGGGACAAACTATGGCTACACCTTC	CASSEYLTGTNYGYTF
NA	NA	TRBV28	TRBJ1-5	TGTGCCAGCATAAATTCAGGGGCGAGCAATCAGCCCCAGCATTTT	CASINSGASNQPQHF
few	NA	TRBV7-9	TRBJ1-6	TGTGCCAGCAGCTTTAAAATTGAGGGAAGGAGCAATTCACCCCTCCACTTT	CASSFKIEGRSNSPLHF
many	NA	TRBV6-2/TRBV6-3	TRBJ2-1	TGTGCCAGCAGTTACTTGTCAAGCTCCTACAATGAGCAGTTCTTC	CASSYLSSSYNEQFF
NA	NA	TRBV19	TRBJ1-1	TGTGCCAGTAGCATAGCTAAGTTCCACACTGAAGCTTTCTTT	CASSIAKFHTEAFF
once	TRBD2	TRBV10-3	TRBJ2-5	TGTGCCATCGGGACTAGCGGGGGGCAAAAAGAGACCCAGTACTTC	CAIGTSGGQKETQYF
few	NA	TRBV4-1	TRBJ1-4	TGCGCCAGCAGCCAAGCCGGTGTCGCGGCTGAAAAACTGTTTTTT	CASSQAGVAAEKLFF
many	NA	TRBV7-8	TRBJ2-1	TGTGCCAGCATCTTATACAATGAGCAGTTCTTC	CASILYNEQFF
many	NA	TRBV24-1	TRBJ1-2	TGTGCCACCAGTGATTGGCCCCTCCCCTTACAAGGGGTCTACACCTTC	CATSDWPLPLQGVYTF
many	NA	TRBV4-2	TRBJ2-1	TGTGCCAGCAGCCAAGAGAGATTAGGGTGGGGCTCCTACAATGAGCAGTTCTTC	CASSQERLGWGSYNEQFF
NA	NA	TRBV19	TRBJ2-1	TGCGCCAGTAGTTCATCTAGTTTTTCTCAGAATGAGCAGTTCTTC	CASSSSSFSQNEQFF
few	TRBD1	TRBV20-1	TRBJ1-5	TGCAGTGCTCCAGGGACAGGGGGAAGCAATCAGCCCCAGCATTTT	CSAPGTGGSNQPQHF
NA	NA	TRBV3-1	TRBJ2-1	TGTGCCAGCAGCCCCGGGGAAAATGAGCAGTTCTTC	CASSPGENEQFF
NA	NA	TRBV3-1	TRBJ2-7	TGTGCCAGCAGCTCCACTACCAAGCCGTTCTACGAGCAGTACTTC	CASSSTTKPFYEQYF
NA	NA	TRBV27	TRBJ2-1	TGTGCCAGCAGTTTGGGCAGGCCCGATGAGCAGTTCTTC	CASSLGRPDEQFF
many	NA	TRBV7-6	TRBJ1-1	TGTGCCAGCAGCTTACGGGCAATGAACACTGAAGCTTTCTTT	CASSLRAMNTEAFF
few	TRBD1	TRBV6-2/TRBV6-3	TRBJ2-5	TGTGCCAGCAGGCCTAAGACAGGGTGGCAAGAGACCCAGTACTTC	CASRPKTGWQETQYF
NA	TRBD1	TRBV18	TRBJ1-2	TGTGCCAGCTCACCACTAGGGACAGACTATGGCTACACCTTC	CASSPLGTDYGYTF
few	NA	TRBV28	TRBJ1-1	TGTGCCAGCAGCCCTGGCCACATCTTTGGCACTGAAGCTTTCTTT	CASSPGHIFGTEAFF
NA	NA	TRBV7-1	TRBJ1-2	TGTGCCAGCAGCATGCCGGGACCCCCGGAGGACTATGGCTACACCTTC	CASSMPGPPEDYGYTF
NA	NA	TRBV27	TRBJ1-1	TGTGCCAGCAGTTTATATGGCAGAACTGAAGCTTTCTTT	CASSLYGRTEAFF
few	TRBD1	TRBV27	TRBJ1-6	TGTGCCAGCAGGGTGACAGGGCTGAATTCACCCCTCCACTTT	CASRVTGLNSPLHF
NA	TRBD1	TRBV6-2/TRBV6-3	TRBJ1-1	TGTGCCAGCAGTTACCGGACAGGGGGCGCGAGCGACACTGAAGCTTTCTTT	CASSYRTGGASDTEAFF
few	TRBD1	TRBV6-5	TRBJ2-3	TGTGCCAGCAGTTCTGGACAGGCCTACTCGGGCACAGATACGCAGTATTTT	CASSSGQAYSGTDTQYF
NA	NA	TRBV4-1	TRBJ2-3	TGCGCCAGCAAAGTGGTCCCGGGAACTAGCACAGATACGCAGTATTTT	CASKVVPGTSTDTQYF
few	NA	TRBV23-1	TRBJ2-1	TGCGCCAGCAGTCAATCCGAGGCGCCTAGCAGTTACAATGAGCAGTTCTTC	CASSQSEAPSSYNEQFF
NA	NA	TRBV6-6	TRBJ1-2	TGTGCCAGCAGTCCGGACAGCTTCGACTATGGCTACACCTTC	CASSPDSFDYGYTF
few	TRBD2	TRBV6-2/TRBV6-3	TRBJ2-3	TGTGCCAGCCAGATCGGGGGGGGATACACAGATACGCAGTATTTT	CASQIGGGYTDTQYF
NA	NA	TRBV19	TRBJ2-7	TGTGCCAGTAGTCCGAGGAAAAGACTCTACGAGCAGTACTTC	CASSPRKRLYEQYF
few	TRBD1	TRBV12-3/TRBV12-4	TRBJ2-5	TGTGCCAGCAGCATAGGGACAGGGCCGTGGGAGACCCAGTACTTC	CASSIGTGPWETQYF
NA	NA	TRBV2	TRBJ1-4	TGTGCCAGCACCGCCGTAGGAGGGGCAACTAATGAAAAACTGTTTTTT	CASTAVGGATNEKLFF
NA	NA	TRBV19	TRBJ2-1	TGTGCCAGTACCGGCCTCCAGAGCTCCTACAATGAGCAGTTCTTC	CASTGLQSSYNEQFF
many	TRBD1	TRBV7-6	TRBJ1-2	TGTGCCAGCAGCTCCCCCGGGGACAGCGATAACTATGGCTACACCTTC	CASSSPGDSDNYGYTF
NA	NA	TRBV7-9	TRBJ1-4	TGTGCCAGCAGCTTACAGGGAAGGGAAAAACTGTTTTTT	CASSLQGREKLFF